The T cell receptor (beta chain) described here comes from a study of graft-versus-host responses after intestinal transplantation (dated by TCRdb to about 2021). With respect to the entire study: The transplants that recipients got were multivisceral, liver-intestinal, or isolated intestinal. Anti-thymocyte globulin induction was given to all recipients, followed by maintenance tacrolimus and steroids for two to three years. Rather than going through the commercial service, samples from a few later patients were sequenced in-house on an Illumina MiSeq and processed with MiXCR. The cohort enrolled about two dozen intestinal transplant recipients, one of whom was a retransplant, and 3 patients without pretransplant specimens were excluded. Alloreactive clones were identified by sequencing pre-transplant mixed lymphocyte reaction products and comparing them with unstimulated pre-transplant donor and recipient T cells. A peak of at least 4% donor T cells among recipient peripheral blood mononuclear cells was the definition used for donor T cell macrochimerism. Bulk TCR-beta CDR3 sequencing was used to track graft-versus-host and host-versus-graft alloreactive T cell clones in the graft, circulation and bone marrow after intestinal transplantation. Beyond this particular receptor, the publication reports: GvH clones were detected in recipient bone marrow, and some appeared earlier in ileal mucosa or blood, consistent with an intestinal mucosal origin. The relatively low number and heterogeneity of intestinal transplant patients limited the conclusions. In the allografts of patients with donor T cell macrochimerism, GvH to HvG T cell clonal ratios were high. Early after transplant, peak levels of circulating GvH clones were associated with declines in HvG clones.

This specimen's time point label, interpreted: cells obtained before transplantation from donor or recipient. CD3+CD4+ and CD3+CD8+ populations were FACS-sorted from unstimulated pre-transplant donor and recipient cells taken from spleen or lymph nodes. A note on this clone: Its binding antigen is unknown. Base qualities are not provided; no much larger clone lies one nucleotide away.

CDR1 and CDR2, per the germline V gene, are WSHSY and SAAADI. The CDR3 starts with the cysteine, ends with the phenylalanine, and has 15 residues. This entry keeps only the CDR3 DNA: 45 bases, framed from base 1. V lost 6 bases and J lost 4 bases, and the count of bases not matched to a germline gene is 6. The library was obtained by the immunoSEQ multiplex PCR assay. In most patients, genomic DNA was isolated using the Qiagen DNeasy Blood and Tissue Kit and sent frozen to Adaptive Biotechnologies for TCR sequencing. High-throughput TCR-beta CDR3 sequencing of genomic DNA from most patients was performed by Adaptive Biotechnologies. In the paper's pipeline: TCR sequencing data were retrieved from Adaptive's ImmunoSEQ software for about 17 patients, whereas three other patients were processed with MiXCR and VDJtools. To correct CD4 versus CD8 sorting errors, sequences present in both subsets at a frequency ratio below 5:1 were removed. CDR3 nucleotide sequences shared by donor and recipient were removed because the origin of these sequences could not be assigned. Alloreactive clones required at least 2-fold expansion over unstimulated cells and minimum CFSE-low frequency of 0.002% (template counts) or 0.001% (read counts). Clones detected in sequenced pre-transplant spleen, lymph node, or MLR CFSE-low populations of the donor or recipient were defined as mappable. The cumulative frequency of alloreactive clones was calculated as a percentage of all sequences, weighted by copy number. The source is immuneACCESS, and TCRdb retained only in-frame sequences with V and J called. Part of the clones is not carried over; for the studies checked, unresolved V genes explain less than half of this, and the remainder is unexplained. V, J and clone size reflect that table, while D and trimming were determined from the DNA. The table for this sample lists 41,000 or so clones; about 95% of them were counted only once. Roughly 0.58% of the sample rests with the top ten.

The clonotype comes from a human donor who was the organ donor for an intestinal transplant. The sample was unstimulated CD8+ T cells sorted from spleen or lymph node cells, taken before transplant. This receptor chain uses TRBV10-2 and TRBJ2-3; 11 junctional bases match TRBD2. The CDR3 is CASRDSGGASDTQYF. Here is the DNA: TGCGCCAGCAGAGATAGCGGGGGGGCATCAGATACGCAGTATTTT.